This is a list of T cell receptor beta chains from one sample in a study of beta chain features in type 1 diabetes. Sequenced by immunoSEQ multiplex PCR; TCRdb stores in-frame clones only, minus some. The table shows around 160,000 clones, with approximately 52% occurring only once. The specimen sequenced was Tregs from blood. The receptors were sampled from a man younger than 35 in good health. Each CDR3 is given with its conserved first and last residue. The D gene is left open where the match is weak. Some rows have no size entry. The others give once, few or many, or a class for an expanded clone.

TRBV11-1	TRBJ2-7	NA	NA	CASSLNLRTREQYF	TGTGCCAGCAGCTTAAATTTACGGACTCGCGAGCAGTACTTC
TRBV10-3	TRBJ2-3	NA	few	CAIKTALLTDTQYF	TGTGCCATCAAGACTGCCCTCCTCACAGATACGCAGTATTTT
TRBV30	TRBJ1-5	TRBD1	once	CACGQGASQPQHF	TGTGCCTGCGGACAGGGGGCAAGTCAGCCCCAGCATTTT
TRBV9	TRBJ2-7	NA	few	CASSVTHGALYEQYF	TGTGCCAGCAGCGTAACCCATGGGGCCCTCTACGAGCAGTACTTC
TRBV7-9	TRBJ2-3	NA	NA	CASSLQSTDTQYF	TGTGCCAGCAGCTTGCAGAGCACAGATACGCAGTATTTT
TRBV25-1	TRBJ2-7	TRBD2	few	CASRPGTSGSLDEQYF	TGTGCCAGCAGACCCGGGACTAGCGGGAGTCTCGACGAGCAGTACTTC
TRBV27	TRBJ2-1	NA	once	CASSRGSHEQFF	TGTGCCAGCAGCCGGGGGAGCCATGAGCAGTTCTTC
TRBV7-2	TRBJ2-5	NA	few	CASSSQGRETQYF	TGTGCCAGCAGCTCCCAGGGGAGAGAGACCCAGTACTTC
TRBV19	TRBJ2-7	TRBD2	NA	CASYGRGLAGSYEQYF	TGTGCCTCATACGGGCGGGGACTAGCGGGATCCTACGAGCAGTACTTC
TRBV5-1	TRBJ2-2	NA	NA	CASRRTDYTGELFF	TGCGCCAGCAGACGGACGGACTACACCGGGGAGCTGTTTTTT
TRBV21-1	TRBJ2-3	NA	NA	CASSVRVGGADTQYF	TGTGCCAGCAGTGTAAGGGTGGGGGGGGCAGATACGCAGTATTTT
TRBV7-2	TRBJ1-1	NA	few	CASSIYRDTEAFF	TGTGCCAGCAGCATATACAGGGACACTGAAGCTTTCTTT
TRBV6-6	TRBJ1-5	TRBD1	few	CASRDRGVQPQHF	TGTGCCAGCAGGGACAGGGGGGTTCAGCCCCAGCATTTT
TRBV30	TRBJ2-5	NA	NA	CAWSLGPGETQYF	TGTGCCTGGAGTCTGGGGCCCGGGGAGACCCAGTACTTC
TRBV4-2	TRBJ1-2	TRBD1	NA	CASSPARGVYGYTF	TGTGCCAGCAGCCCGGCCAGGGGGGTTTATGGCTACACCTTC
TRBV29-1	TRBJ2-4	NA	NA	CSVSLAKNIQYF	TGCAGCGTCTCCTTAGCCAAAAACATTCAGTACTTC
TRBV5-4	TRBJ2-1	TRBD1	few	CASRDRVFNEQFF	TGTGCCAGCAGGGACAGGGTATTCAATGAGCAGTTCTTC
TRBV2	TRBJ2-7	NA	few	CASLSYEQYF	TGTGCCAGCCTTAGTTACGAGCAGTACTTC
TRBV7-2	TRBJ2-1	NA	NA	CASSGGQTYNEQFF	TGTGCCAGCAGCGGTGGACAGACCTACAATGAGCAGTTCTTC
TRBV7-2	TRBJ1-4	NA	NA	CASSLGGSNEKLFF	TGTGCCAGCAGCTTGGGGGGGTCTAATGAAAAACTGTTTTTT
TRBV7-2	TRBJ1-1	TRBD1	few	CASSFTGATEAFF	TGTGCCAGCAGCTTCACAGGGGCCACTGAAGCTTTCTTT
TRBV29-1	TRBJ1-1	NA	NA	CSVATVNTEAFF	TGCAGCGTTGCGACAGTGAACACTGAAGCTTTCTTT
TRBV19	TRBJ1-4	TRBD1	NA	CASRDRGRNEKLFF	TGTGCCAGCCGGGACAGGGGGCGAAATGAAAAACTGTTTTTT
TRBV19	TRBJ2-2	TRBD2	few	CASSMGLAGAGTGELFF	TGTGCCAGTAGTATGGGGCTAGCGGGAGCAGGCACCGGGGAGCTGTTTTTT
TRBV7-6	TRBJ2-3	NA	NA	CASSLVADTQYF	TGTGCCAGCAGCTTAGTAGCAGATACGCAGTATTTT
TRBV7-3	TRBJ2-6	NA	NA	CASSLVPQGSGANVLTF	TGTGCCAGCAGCTTAGTCCCGCAGGGCTCTGGGGCCAACGTCCTGACTTTC
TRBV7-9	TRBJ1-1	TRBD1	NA	CASSPRTGGDTEAFF	TGTGCCAGCAGCCCCAGGACAGGGGGGGACACTGAAGCTTTCTTT
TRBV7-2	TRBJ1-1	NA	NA	CASRRVGTTEAFF	TGTGCCAGCAGGAGGGTGGGTACCACTGAAGCTTTCTTT
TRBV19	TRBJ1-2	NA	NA	CASSISLNYGYTF	TGTGCCAGTAGTATTTCGCTAAACTATGGCTACACCTTC
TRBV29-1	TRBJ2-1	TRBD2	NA	CSVLGLASSYNEQFF	TGCAGCGTCCTCGGACTAGCCTCTTCCTACAATGAGCAGTTCTTC
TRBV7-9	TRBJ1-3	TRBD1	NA	CASSGTAPGNTIYF	TGTGCCAGCAGCGGGACAGCGCCTGGAAACACCATATATTTT
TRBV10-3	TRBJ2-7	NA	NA	CAIGRDSYEQYF	TGTGCCATAGGACGGGACTCCTACGAGCAGTACTTC
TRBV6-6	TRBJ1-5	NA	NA	CASSYFSGNQPQHF	TGTGCCAGCAGTTACTTTTCGGGTAATCAGCCCCAGCATTTT
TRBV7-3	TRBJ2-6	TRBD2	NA	CASSLGGGRANVLTF	TGTGCCAGCAGCTTAGGGGGGGGACGAGCCAACGTCCTGACTTTC
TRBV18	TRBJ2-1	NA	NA	CASSPLPSGNNEQFF	TGTGCCAGCTCACCTCTCCCTTCCGGGAACAATGAGCAGTTCTTC
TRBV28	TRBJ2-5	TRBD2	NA	CASSVSGLAGVETQYF	TGTGCCAGCAGTGTCTCGGGACTAGCGGGAGTAGAGACCCAGTACTTC
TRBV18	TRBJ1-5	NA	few	CASSPPRRSVQPQHF	TGTGCCAGCTCACCACCTCGGCGGAGCGTGCAGCCCCAGCATTTT
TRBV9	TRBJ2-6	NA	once	CASSVGSSGSGANVLTF	TGTGCCAGCAGCGTAGGTAGCAGCGGCTCTGGGGCCAACGTCCTGACTTTC
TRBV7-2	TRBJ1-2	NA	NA	CASSSPGQANYGYTF	TGTGCCAGCAGCTCCCCGGGACAAGCTAACTATGGCTACACCTTC
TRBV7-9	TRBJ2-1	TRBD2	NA	CASSPRTSGAYNEQFF	TGTGCCAGCAGCCCCAGGACTAGCGGAGCCTACAATGAGCAGTTCTTC
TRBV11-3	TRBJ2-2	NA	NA	CASSRGTGELFF	TGTGCCAGCAGCCGGGGCACCGGGGAGCTGTTTTTT
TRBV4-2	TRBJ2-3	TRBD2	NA	CASSQDFLAGRFTDTQYF	TGTGCCAGCAGCCAAGATTTTTTAGCGGGGAGGTTCACAGATACGCAGTATTTT
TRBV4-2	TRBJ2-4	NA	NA	CASSQEERENIQYF	TGTGCCAGCAGCCAAGAAGAGCGGGAAAACATTCAGTACTTC
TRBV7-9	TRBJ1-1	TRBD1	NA	CASRQGTYTEAFF	TGTGCCAGCAGACAGGGGACTTACACTGAAGCTTTCTTT
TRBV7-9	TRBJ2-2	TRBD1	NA	CASSRDREGNTGELFF	TGTGCCAGCAGCCGGGACAGGGAAGGGAACACCGGGGAGCTGTTTTTT
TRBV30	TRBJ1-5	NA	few	CAWSRSGQPQHF	TGTGCCTGGAGTCGGAGTGGTCAGCCCCAGCATTTT
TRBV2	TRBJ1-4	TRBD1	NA	CASSRDRGSVWEKLFF	TGTGCCAGCAGCCGGGACAGGGGCAGCGTATGGGAAAAACTGTTTTTT
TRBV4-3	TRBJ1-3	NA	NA	CASSQDSADTIYF	TGCGCCAGCAGCCAAGATTCGGCGGACACCATATATTTT
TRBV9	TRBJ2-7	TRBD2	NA	CASSPRLAGGYEQYF	TGTGCCAGCAGCCCCAGACTAGCGGGGGGATACGAGCAGTACTTC
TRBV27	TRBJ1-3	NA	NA	CASSLSGAGAGNTIYF	TGTGCCAGCAGTTTATCCGGGGCAGGGGCTGGAAACACCATATATTTT
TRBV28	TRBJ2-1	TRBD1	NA	CASSPGTGGLGEQFF	TGTGCCAGCAGTCCCGGGACAGGGGGCCTAGGTGAGCAGTTCTTC
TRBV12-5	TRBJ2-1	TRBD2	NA	CASGLVRLAGGPSYNEQFF	TGTGCTAGTGGTTTGGTAAGACTAGCGGGAGGACCCTCCTACAATGAGCAGTTCTTC
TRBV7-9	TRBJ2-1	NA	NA	CASSPTSGYNEQFF	TGTGCCAGCAGCCCAACGAGCGGTTACAATGAGCAGTTCTTC
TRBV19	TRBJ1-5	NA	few	CASSISAANQPQHF	TGTGCCAGTAGTATTAGCGCCGCCAATCAGCCCCAGCATTTT
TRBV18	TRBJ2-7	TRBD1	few	CASSPPGTGKDEQYF	TGTGCCAGCTCACCACCGGGGACAGGGAAAGACGAGCAGTACTTC
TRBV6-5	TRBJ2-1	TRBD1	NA	CASSTGTANNEQFF	TGTGCCAGCAGTACCGGGACAGCGAACAATGAGCAGTTCTTC